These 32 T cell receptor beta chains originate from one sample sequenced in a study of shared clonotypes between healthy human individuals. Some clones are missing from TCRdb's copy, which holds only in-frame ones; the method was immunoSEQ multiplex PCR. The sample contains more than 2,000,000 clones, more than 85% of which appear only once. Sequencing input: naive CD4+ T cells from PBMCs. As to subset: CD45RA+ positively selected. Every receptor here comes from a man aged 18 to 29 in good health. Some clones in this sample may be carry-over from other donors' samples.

The CDR3 reads CASKLAGAPYEQYF. Here the CDR3 DNA reads TGTGCCAGCAAATTAGCGGGAGCGCCCTACGAGCAGTACTTC. The chain joins TRBV21-1 to TRBJ2-7; the table names TRBD2, a call not compared with the DNA. TRBV21-1 is noted as a pseudogene. This CDR3 region has 14 residues.

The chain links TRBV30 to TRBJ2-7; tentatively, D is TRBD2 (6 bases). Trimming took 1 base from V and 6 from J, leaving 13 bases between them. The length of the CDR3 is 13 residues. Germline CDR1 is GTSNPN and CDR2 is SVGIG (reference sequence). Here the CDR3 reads CAWSGEAAFEQYF. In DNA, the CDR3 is TGTGCCTGGAGTGGGGAGGCCGCTTTCGAGCAGTACTTC. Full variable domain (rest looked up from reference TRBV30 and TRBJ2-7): SQTIHQWPATLVQPVGSPLSLECTVEGTSNPNLYWYRQAAGRGLQLLFYSVGIGQISSEVPQNLSASRPQDRQFILSSKKLLLSDSGFYLCAWSGEAAFEQYFGPGTRLTVT.

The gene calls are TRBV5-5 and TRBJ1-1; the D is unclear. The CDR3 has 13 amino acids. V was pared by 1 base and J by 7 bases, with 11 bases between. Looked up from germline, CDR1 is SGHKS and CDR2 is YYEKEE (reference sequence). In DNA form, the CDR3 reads TGTGCCAGCAGCTTGTCGGCCGGGGTTGAAGCTTTCTTT. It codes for CASSLSAGVEAFF.

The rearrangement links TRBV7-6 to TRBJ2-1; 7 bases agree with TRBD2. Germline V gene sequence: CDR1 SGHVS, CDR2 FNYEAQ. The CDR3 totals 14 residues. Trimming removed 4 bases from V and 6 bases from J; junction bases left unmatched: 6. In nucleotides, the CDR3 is TGTGCCAGCAGCTATCGGACTAGGTCCAATGAGCAGTTCTTC. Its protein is CASSYRTRSNEQFF.

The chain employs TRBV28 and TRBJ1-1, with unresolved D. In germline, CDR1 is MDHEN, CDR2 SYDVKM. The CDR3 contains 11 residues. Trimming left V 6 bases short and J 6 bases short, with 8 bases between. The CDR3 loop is CASRGPSEAFF. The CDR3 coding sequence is TGTGCCAGCAGAGGGCCTTCTGAAGCTTTCTTT.

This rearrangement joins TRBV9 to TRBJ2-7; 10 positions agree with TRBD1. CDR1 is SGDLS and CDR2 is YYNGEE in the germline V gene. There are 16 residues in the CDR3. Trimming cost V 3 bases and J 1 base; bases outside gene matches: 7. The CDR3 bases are TGTGCCAGCAGCGGTAGACAGGGGGCATCGTCCTACGAGCAGTACTTC. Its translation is CASSGRQGASSYEQYF.

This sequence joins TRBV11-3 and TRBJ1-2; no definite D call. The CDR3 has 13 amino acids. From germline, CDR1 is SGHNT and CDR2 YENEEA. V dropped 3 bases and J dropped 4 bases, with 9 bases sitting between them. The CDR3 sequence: CASSFGEGYGYTF. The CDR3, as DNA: TGTGCCAGCAGCTTCGGGGAAGGCTATGGCTACACCTTC.

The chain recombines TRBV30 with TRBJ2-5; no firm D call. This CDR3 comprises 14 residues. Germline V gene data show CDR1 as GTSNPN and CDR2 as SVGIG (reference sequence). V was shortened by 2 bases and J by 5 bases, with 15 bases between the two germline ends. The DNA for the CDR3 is TGTGCCTGGAGTATAACTCTAGGGATGGAGACCCAGTACTTC. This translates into CAWSITLGMETQYF.

CDR3 loop: CASSPPSLLSAEAFF. As DNA, the CDR3 is TGTGCCAGCTCACCACCGAGCTTGCTAAGCGCTGAAGCTTTCTTT. The V gene is TRBV18, the J gene TRBJ1-1, with unresolved D. The germline gives CDR1 KGHSH, CDR2 LQKENI. CDR3 length: 15 residues. V lost 0 bases and J 6 bases, leaving 14 bases between the germline ends.

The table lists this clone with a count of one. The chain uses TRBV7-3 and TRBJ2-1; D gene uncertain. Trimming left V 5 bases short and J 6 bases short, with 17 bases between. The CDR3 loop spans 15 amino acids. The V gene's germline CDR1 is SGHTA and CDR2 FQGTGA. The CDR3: CASSPTHRLGNEQFF. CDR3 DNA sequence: TGTGCCAGCAGCCCGACGCATCGATTGGGCAATGAGCAGTTCTTC. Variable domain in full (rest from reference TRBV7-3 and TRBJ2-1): GAGVSQTPSNKVTEKGKYVELRCDPISGHTALYWYRQSLGQGPEFLIYFQGTGAADDSGLPNDRFFAVRPEGSVSTLKIQRTERGDSAVYLCASSPTHRLGNEQFFGPGTRLTVL.

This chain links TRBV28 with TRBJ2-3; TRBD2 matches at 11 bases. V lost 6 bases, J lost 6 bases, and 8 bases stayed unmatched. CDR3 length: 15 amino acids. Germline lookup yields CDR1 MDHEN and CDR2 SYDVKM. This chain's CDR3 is CASRELAGASDTQYF. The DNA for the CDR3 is TGTGCCAGCAGGGAACTAGCGGGAGCATCCGATACGCAGTATTTT.

The CDR3 DNA follows: TGTGCCAGCAGCTTACGGACATCTGATACGCAGTATTTT. Protein sequence: CASSLRTSDTQYF. The gene calls are TRBV11-2 and TRBJ2-3; D is possibly TRBD1 (5 bases). The CDR3 loop spans 13 amino acids. Trimming pared 2 bases from V and 6 bases from J, leaving 9 bases between. Per the germline V gene, CDR1 is SGHAT and CDR2 is FQNNGV.

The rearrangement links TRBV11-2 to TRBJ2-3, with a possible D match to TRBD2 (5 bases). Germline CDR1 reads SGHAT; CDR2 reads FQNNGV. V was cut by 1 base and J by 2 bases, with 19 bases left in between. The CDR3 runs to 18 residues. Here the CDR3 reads CASSLAFLPSGTTDTQYF. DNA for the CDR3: TGTGCCAGCAGCTTAGCCTTTCTGCCCAGCGGTACCACAGATACGCAGTATTTT.

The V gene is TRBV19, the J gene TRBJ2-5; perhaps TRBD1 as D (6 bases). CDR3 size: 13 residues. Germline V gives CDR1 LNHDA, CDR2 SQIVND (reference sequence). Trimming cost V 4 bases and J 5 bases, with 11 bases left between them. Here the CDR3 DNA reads TGTGCCAGTAGTACATTAAGGGGGGAGACCCAGTACTTC. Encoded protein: CASSTLRGETQYF. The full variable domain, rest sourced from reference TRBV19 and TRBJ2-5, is DGGITQSPKYLFRKEGQNVTLSCEQNLNHDAMYWYRQDPGQGLRLIYYSQIVNDFQKGDIAEGYSVSREKKESFPLTVTSAQKNPTAFYLCASSTLRGETQYFGPGTRLLVL.

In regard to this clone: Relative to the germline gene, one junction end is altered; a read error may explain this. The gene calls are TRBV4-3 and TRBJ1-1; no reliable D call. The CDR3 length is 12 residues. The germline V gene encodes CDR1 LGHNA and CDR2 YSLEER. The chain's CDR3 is CASSQDRTGAFF. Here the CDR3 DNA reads TGCGCCAGCAGCCAAGACCGGACTGGAGCTTTCTTT.

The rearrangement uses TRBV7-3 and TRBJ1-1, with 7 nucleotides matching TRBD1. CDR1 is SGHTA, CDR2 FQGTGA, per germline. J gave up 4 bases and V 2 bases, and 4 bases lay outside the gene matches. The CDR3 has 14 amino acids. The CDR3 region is CASSLAGGSTEAFF. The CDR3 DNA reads TGTGCCAGCAGCTTAGCAGGGGGGAGCACTGAAGCTTTCTTT.

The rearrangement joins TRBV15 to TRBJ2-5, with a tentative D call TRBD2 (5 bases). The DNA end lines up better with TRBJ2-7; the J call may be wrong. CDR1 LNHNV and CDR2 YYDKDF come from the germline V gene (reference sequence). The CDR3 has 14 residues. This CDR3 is CATSRDTRGYEQYF. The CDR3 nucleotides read TGTGCCACCAGCAGAGATACTCGGGGCTACGAGCAGTACTTC.

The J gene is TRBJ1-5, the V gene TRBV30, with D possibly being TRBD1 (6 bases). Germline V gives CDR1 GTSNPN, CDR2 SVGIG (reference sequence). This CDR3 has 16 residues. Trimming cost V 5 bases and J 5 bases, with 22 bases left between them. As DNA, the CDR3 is TGTGCCTGGGCGGAAGGGGGGGGGCATCGGGATCAGCCCCAGCATTTT. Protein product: CAWAEGGGHRDQPQHF.

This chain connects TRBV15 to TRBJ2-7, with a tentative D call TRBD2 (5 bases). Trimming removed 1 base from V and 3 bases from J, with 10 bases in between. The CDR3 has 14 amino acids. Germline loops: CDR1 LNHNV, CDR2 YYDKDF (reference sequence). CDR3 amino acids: CATSRARGNYEQYF. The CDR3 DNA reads TGTGCCACCAGCAGAGCAAGAGGGAACTACGAGCAGTACTTC.

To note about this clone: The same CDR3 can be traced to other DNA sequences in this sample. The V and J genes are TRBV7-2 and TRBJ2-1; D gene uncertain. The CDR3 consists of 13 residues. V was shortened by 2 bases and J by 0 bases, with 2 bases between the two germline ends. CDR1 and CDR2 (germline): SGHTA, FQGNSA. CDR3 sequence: CASSLTSYNEQFF. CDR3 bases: TGTGCCAGCAGCTTAACCTCCTACAATGAGCAGTTCTTC.

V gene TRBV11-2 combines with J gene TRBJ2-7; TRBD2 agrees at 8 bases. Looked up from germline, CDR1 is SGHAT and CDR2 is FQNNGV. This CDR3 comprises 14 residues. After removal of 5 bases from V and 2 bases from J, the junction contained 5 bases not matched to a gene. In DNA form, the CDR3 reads TGTGCCAGCAGCCACGCCGGGAGGGCCTACGAGCAGTACTTC. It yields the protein CASSHAGRAYEQYF.

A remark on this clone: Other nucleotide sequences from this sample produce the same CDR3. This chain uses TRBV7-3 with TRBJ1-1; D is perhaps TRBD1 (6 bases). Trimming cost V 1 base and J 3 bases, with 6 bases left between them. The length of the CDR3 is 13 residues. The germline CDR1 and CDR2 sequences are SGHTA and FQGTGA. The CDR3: CASSLNRDTEAFF. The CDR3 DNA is TGTGCCAGCAGCTTAAACAGGGACACTGAAGCTTTCTTT. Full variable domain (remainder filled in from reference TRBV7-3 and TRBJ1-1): GAGVSQTPSNKVTEKGKYVELRCDPISGHTALYWYRQSLGQGPEFLIYFQGTGAADDSGLPNDRFFAVRPEGSVSTLKIQRTERGDSAVYLCASSLNRDTEAFFGQGTRLTVV.

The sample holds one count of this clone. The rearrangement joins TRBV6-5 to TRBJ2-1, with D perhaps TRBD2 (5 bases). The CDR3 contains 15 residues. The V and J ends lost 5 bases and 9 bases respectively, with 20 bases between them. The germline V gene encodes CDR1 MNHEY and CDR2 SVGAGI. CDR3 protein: CASSPGLTFPPEQFF. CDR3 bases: TGTGCCAGCAGTCCCGGACTTACATTCCCACCTGAGCAGTTCTTC.

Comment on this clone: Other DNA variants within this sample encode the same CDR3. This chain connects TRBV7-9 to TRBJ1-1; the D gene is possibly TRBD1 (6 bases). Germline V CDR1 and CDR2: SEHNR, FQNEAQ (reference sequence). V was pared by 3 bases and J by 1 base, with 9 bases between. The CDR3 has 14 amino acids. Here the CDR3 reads CASSLTGGNTEAFF. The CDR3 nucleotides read TGTGCCAGCAGCTTGACAGGAGGGAACACTGAAGCTTTCTTT. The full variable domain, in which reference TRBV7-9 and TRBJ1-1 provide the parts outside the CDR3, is DTGVSQNPRHKITKRGQNVTFRCDPISEHNRLYWYRQTLGQGPEFLTYFQNEAQLEKSRLLSDRFSAERPKGSFSTLEIQRTEQGDSAMYLCASSLTGGNTEAFFGQGTRLTVV.

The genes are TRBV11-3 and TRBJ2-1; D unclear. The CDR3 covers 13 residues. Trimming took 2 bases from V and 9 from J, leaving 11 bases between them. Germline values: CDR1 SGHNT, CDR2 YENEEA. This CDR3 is CASSLRLTGEQFF. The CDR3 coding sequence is TGTGCCAGCAGCTTAAGACTTACCGGTGAGCAGTTCTTC.

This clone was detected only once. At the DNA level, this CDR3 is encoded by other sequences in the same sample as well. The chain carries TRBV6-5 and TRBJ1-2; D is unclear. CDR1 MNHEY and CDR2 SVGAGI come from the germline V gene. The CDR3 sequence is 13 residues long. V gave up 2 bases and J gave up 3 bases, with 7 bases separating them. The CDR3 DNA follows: TGTGCCAGCAGTTACGGACGGCACTATGGCTACACCTTC. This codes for CASSYGRHYGYTF.

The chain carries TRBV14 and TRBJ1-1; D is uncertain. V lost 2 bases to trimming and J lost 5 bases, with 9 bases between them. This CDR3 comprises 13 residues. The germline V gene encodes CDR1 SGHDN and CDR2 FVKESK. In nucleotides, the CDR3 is TGTGCCAGCAGCCAAATTTACACGACTGAAGCTTTCTTT. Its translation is CASSQIYTTEAFF.

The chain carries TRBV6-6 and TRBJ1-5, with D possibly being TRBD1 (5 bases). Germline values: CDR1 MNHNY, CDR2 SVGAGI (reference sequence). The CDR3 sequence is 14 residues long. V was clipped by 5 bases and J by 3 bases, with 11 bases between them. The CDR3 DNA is TGTGCCAGCAGTCACCGACAGCCCAATCAGCCCCAGCATTTT. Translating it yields CASSHRQPNQPQHF.

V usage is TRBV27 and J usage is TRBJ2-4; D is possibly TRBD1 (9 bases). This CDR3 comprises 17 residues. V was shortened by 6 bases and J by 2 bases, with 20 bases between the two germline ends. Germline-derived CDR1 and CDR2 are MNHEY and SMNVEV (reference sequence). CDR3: CASSGTGTGGTKNIQYF. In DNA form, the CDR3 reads TGTGCCAGCAGCGGGACAGGGACGGGGGGGACCAAAAACATTCAGTACTTC.

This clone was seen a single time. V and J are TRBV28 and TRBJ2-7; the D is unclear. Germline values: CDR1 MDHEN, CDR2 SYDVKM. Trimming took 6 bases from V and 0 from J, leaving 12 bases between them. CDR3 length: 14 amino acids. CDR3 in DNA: TGTGCCAGCAGCTTGCCAGGCACCTCCTACGAGCAGTACTTC. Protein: CASSLPGTSYEQYF.

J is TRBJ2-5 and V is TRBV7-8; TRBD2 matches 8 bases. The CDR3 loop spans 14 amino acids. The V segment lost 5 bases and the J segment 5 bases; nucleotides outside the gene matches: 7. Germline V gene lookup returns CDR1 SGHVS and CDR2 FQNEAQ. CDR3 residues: CASSRRAGDETQYF. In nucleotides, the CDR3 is TGTGCCAGCAGCCGGCGAGCGGGAGACGAGACCCAGTACTTC.

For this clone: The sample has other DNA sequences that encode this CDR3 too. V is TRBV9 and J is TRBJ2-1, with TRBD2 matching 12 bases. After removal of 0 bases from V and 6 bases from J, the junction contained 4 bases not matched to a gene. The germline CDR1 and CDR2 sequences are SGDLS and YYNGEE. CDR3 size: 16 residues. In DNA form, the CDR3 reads TGTGCCAGCAGCGTAGGAGGACTAGCGGGACTCAATGAGCAGTTCTTC. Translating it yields CASSVGGLAGLNEQFF.